Presented here are 9 T cell receptor beta chains from one specimen sequenced in a study of T cells in Graves' hyperthyroidism and ophthalmopathy. RNA transcripts yielded amplified TCR beta CDR3 regions. HTBI primers were employed in a first-round RT-PCR of the TCR CDR3. TCRdb independently ran MiXCR on the multiplex PCR reads; one entry per CDR3 protein. Of 600,000 or so distinct CDR3 sequences detected, 13% to 15% appear once; the ten largest clones hold more than 6%. Material: blood. The receptors were gathered from a woman younger than 35 with Graves' ophthalmopathy.

There are many counts of this clonotype. At one boundary the junction diverges from the germline segment, which might be a read error. The rearrangement joins TRBV18 to TRBJ2-3; possible D gene TRBD2, 5 bases. CDR3 length equals 14 residues. Germline V gives CDR1 KGHSH, CDR2 LQKENI. The chain's CDR3 is CASSLPPSRDTQYF. The CDR3 DNA reads TGTGCCAGCTCACTTCCGCCTAGCAGAGATACGCAGTATTTT. Based on the CDR3 plus reference TRBV18 and TRBJ2-3, the full variable domain is NAGVMQNPRHLVRRRGQEARLRCSPMKGHSHVYWYRQLPEEGLKFMVYLQKENIIDESGMPKERFSAEFPKEGPSILRIQQVVRGDSAAYFCASSLPPSRDTQYFGPGTRLTVL.

The chain combines TRBV7-9 with TRBJ2-3; tentative D call: TRBD2 (6 bases). The CDR3 is made up of 14 amino acids. The germline V gene has CDR1 SEHNR and CDR2 FQNEAQ (reference sequence). V dropped 1 base and J dropped 14 bases, with 19 bases sitting between them. CDR3 sequence: CASSLGESRLGAYF. For the CDR3, the DNA is TGTGCCAGCAGCTTAGGGGAATCGCGACTAGGAGCGTATTTT.

This clonotype was seen a few times. This chain connects TRBV12-5 to TRBJ2-1; 8 bases are a match to TRBD2. Germline V gives CDR1 LGHNT, CDR2 FRNRAP. CDR3 size: 18 residues. V lost 4 bases and J lost 3; bases outside the gene matches: 14. CDR3 DNA sequence: TGTGCTAGTGGTTCCTACCCCCTATCCGGGAGGGTCTACAATGAGCAGTTCTTC. This gives the protein CASGSYPLSGRVYNEQFF.

There are many counts of this clonotype. V and J are TRBV7-2 and TRBJ2-7, with 9 nucleotides matching TRBD1. The trim removed 5 bases at V and 4 bases at J, leaving 6 bases unmatched. This CDR3 comprises 14 residues. Germline values: CDR1 SGHTA, CDR2 FQGNSA. CDR3 protein: CASSPQGALYEQYF. The CDR3 DNA sequence: TGTGCCAGCAGCCCACAGGGGGCGTTGTACGAGCAGTACTTC.

This clonotype was seen ten or more times. This rearrangement joins TRBV6-2 or TRBV6-3 to TRBJ2-1; 9 bases match TRBD1. V gave up 2 bases and J gave up 5 bases; unmatched junction bases: 7. The CDR3 is 16 residues long. Per the germline V gene, CDR1 is MNHEY and CDR2 is SVGEGT. The CDR3, as DNA: TGTGCCAGCAGTTACGGGGGGACAGGGAATCACAATGAGCAGTTCTTC. Amino acid sequence: CASSYGGTGNHNEQFF.

Here the CDR3 DNA reads TGCGCCAGCAGCCTCCGACAGGGTACGAGATACGAGCAGTACTTC. Amino acids: CASSLRQGTRYEQYF. The chain joins TRBV4-1 to TRBJ2-7; 7 nucleotides match TRBD1. The CDR3 runs 15 residues. Trimming at V came to 4 bases and at J to 4 bases, leaving 10 bases not matched to a gene. The germline V gene encodes CDR1 MGHRA and CDR2 YSYEKL.

This clonotype was detected ten times or more. V and J are TRBV7-8 and TRBJ1-5; the match to TRBD1 covers 11 bases. This CDR3 comprises 16 residues. Germline CDR1 reads SGHVS; CDR2 reads FQNEAQ. V trimming: 4 bases; J trimming: 6 bases; junction bases outside the gene matches: 8. The DNA for the CDR3 is TGTGCCAGCAGCTCGACCGGGACAGGGGGGACTCAGCCCCAGCATTTT. This codes for CASSSTGTGGTQPQHF.

In its sample, this clonotype was seen many times. The rearrangement uses TRBV7-2 and TRBJ2-5; 7 bases are shared with TRBD1. There are 14 residues in the CDR3. The V gene's germline CDR1 is SGHTA and CDR2 FQGNSA. The V gene end was trimmed by 4 bases and the J gene end by 2 bases; junction bases not matched to a gene: 4. The CDR3 nucleotides read TGTGCCAGCAGCTGGAGGACAGGACAAGAGACCCAGTACTTC. This translates into CASSWRTGQETQYF.

On this clonotype itself: One base away lies a much larger clone, so this may be a sequencing read error. The chain has TRBV27 and TRBJ2-7; 10 nucleotides align to TRBD2. Trimming cost V 5 bases and J 7 bases; bases outside gene matches: 14. Germline CDR1 and CDR2: MNHEY and SMNVEV (reference sequence). The CDR3 loop spans 16 amino acids. The CDR3, as DNA: TGTGCCAGCAGTACCACCCCGGGACTAGCGTTATTGGAGCAGTACTTC. As protein: CASSTTPGLALLEQYF.